Shown below are 10 T cell receptor beta chains from a single sample sequenced in a study of cytomegalovirus exposure and HLA in healthy donors. Primers for the PCR totalled 60 Vbeta and 13 Jbeta. Clones were read by immunoSEQ multiplex PCR, and TCRdb kept only the in-frame ones, dropping some. The sample shows over 130,000 clones, 79% of them seen only once. Sequencing used PBMCs. All receptors derive from a man aged 45 to 65 in good health and CMV-seropositive.

The rearrangement joins TRBV5-1 to TRBJ2-1; D is possibly TRBD1 (6 bases). The CDR3 has 16 amino acids. The germline CDR1 and CDR2 sequences are SGHRS and YFSETQ. V lost 3 bases and J 1 base, leaving 14 bases between the germline ends. CDR3 region: CASSSTTGFSYNEQFF. CDR3 in DNA: TGCGCCAGCAGCTCAACTACAGGGTTTTCCTACAATGAGCAGTTCTTC. Full variable domain (missing parts from reference TRBV5-1 and TRBJ2-1): KAGVTQTPRYLIKTRGQQVTLSCSPISGHRSVSWYQQTPGQGLQFLFEYFSETQRNKGNFPGRFSGRQFSNSRSEMNVSTLELGDSALYLCASSSTTGFSYNEQFFGPGTRLTVL.

This clone is a singleton in its sample. V gene TRBV25-1 combines with J gene TRBJ2-7; TRBD2 matches at 9 bases. Germline trimming cut 4 bases from V and 5 bases from J; bases unmatched to any gene: 12. CDR1 and CDR2 from the germline V gene are MGHDK and SYGVNS. The CDR3 totals 16 residues. The CDR3 reads CASSGRNSGRINEQYF. The CDR3 coding sequence is TGTGCCAGCAGTGGCCGAAATAGCGGGAGAATCAACGAGCAGTACTTC.

The sample holds one count of this clone. This rearrangement joins TRBV19 to TRBJ1-1; D is uncertain. The V gene's germline CDR1 is LNHDA and CDR2 SQIVND (reference sequence). The V end was cut by 5 bases, the J end by 1 base, with 14 bases between. CDR3 length: 15 residues. In DNA, the CDR3 is TGTGCCAGTAGTCCCCGCCCGTTAGAGAACACTGAAGCTTTCTTT. This gives the protein CASSPRPLENTEAFF. The full variable domain, in which reference TRBV19 and TRBJ1-1 provide the parts outside the CDR3, is DGGITQSPKYLFRKEGQNVTLSCEQNLNHDAMYWYRQDPGQGLRLIYYSQIVNDFQKGDIAEGYSVSREKKESFPLTVTSAQKNPTAFYLCASSPRPLENTEAFFGQGTRLTVV.

This clone was detected only a few times. The chain couples TRBV5-1 to TRBJ1-5, with 8 bases aligning to TRBD1. Trimming at V came to 4 bases and at J to 6 bases, leaving 6 bases not matched to a gene. This CDR3 comprises 14 residues. From germline, CDR1 is SGHRS and CDR2 YFSETQ. The CDR3 is CASSPQGAGQPQHF. The DNA of the CDR3 is TGCGCCAGCAGCCCTCAGGGGGCGGGTCAGCCCCAGCATTTT.

The chain recombines TRBV28 with TRBJ2-3; 13 bases are shared with TRBD2. This CDR3 contains 17 residues. Losses at the gene ends were 0 bases for V and 2 bases for J; bases not matched to a gene: 2. Germline loops: CDR1 MDHEN, CDR2 SYDVKM. DNA of the CDR3: TGTGCCAGCAGTTTATGGGGACTAGCGGGAAACACAGATACGCAGTATTTT. Protein sequence: CASSLWGLAGNTDTQYF.

This clone appeared once. The V and J genes are TRBV10-3 and TRBJ2-1, with TRBD2 matching over 15 bases. V lost 3 bases, J lost 9 bases, and 6 bases stayed unmatched. This CDR3 comprises 16 residues. Germline assignment: CDR1 ENHRY and CDR2 SYGVKD. The CDR3 DNA reads as TGTGCCATCAGTGACCCTGGACTAGCGGGAGGGTTTGAGCAGTTCTTC. Translating gives CAISDPGLAGGFEQFF.

As to this clone: The sample contains more than one DNA sequence encoding this CDR3. The rearrangement joins TRBV4-2 to TRBJ2-1; 16 nucleotides match TRBD2. Germline V gene lookup returns CDR1 LGHNA and CDR2 YNFKEQ. With 3 bases clipped from V and 1 base from J, the junction kept 3 bases outside the gene matches. The CDR3 length is 18 residues. CDR3 coding DNA: TGTGCCAGCAGCCAGGGACTAGCGGGGGGGATTTCCTACAATGAGCAGTTCTTC. Translation gives CASSQGLAGGISYNEQFF.

This rearrangement joins TRBV28 to TRBJ2-5; the match to TRBD2 covers 11 bases. With the DNA end fitting TRBJ2-7 better, the J assignment may be wrong. The CDR3 sequence is 14 residues long. Germline loops: CDR1 MDHEN, CDR2 SYDVKM. In DNA form, the CDR3 reads TGTGCCAGCAGTTTACCTCTAGCGGGAGGCGAGCAGTACTTC. This codes for CASSLPLAGGEQYF.

This rearrangement joins TRBV10-2 to TRBJ2-7; possible D gene TRBD2, 6 bases. V was trimmed by 8 bases and J by 3 bases, leaving 14 bases between them. This CDR3 spans 13 amino acids. Germline CDR1 and CDR2: WSHSY and SAAADI. This chain's CDR3 is CASETGAGYEQYF. In DNA form, the CDR3 reads TGCGCCAGCGAAACCGGAGCGGGCTACGAGCAGTACTTC.

The J gene is TRBJ1-2, the V gene TRBV5-5; a possible D gene is TRBD1 (6 bases). V gave up 0 bases and J gave up 2 bases, with 8 bases separating them. The CDR3 totals 14 residues. The germline V gene has CDR1 SGHKS and CDR2 YYEKEE (reference sequence). The CDR3 nucleotides read TGTGCCAGCAGCTTGGTGGGGGCGAACTATGGCTACACCTTC. This sequence encodes CASSLVGANYGYTF. The whole variable domain, remainder taken from reference TRBV5-5 and TRBJ1-2, is DAGVTQSPTHLIKTRGQQVTLRCSPISGHKSVSWYQQVLGQGPQFIFQYYEKEERGRGNFPDRFSARQFPNYSSELNVNALLLGDSALYLCASSLVGANYGYTFGSGTRLTVV.